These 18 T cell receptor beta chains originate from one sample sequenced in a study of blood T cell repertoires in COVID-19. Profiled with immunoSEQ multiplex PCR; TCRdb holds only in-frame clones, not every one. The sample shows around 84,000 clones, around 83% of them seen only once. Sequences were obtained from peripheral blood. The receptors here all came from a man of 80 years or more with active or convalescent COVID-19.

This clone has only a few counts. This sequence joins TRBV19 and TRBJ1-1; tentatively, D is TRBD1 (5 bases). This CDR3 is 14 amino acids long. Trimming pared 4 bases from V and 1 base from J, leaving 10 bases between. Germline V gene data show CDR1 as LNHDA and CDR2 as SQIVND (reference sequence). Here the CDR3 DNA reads TGTGCCAGTAGTACAACAGGCTGGAACACTGAAGCTTTCTTT. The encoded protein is CASSTTGWNTEAFF.

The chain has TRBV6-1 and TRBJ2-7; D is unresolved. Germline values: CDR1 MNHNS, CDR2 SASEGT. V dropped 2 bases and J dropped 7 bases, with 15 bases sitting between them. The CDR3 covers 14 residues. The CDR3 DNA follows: TGTGCCAGCAGTGAATTTCGTCCCCTACTTGAGCAGTACTTC. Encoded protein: CASSEFRPLLEQYF.

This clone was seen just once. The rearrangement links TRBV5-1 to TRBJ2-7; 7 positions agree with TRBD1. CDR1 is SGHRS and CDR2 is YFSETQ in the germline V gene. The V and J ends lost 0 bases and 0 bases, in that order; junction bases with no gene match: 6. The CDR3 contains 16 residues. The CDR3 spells CASSLGGGFSSYEQYF. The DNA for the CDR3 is TGCGCCAGCAGCTTGGGAGGGGGCTTTAGCTCCTACGAGCAGTACTTC.

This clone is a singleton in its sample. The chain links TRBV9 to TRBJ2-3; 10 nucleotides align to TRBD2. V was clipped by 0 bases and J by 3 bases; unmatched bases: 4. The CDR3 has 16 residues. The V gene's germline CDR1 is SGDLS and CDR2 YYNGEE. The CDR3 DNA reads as TGTGCCAGCAGCGTAGGAGCGGGAGGGGGTACAGATACGCAGTATTTT. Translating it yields CASSVGAGGGTDTQYF.

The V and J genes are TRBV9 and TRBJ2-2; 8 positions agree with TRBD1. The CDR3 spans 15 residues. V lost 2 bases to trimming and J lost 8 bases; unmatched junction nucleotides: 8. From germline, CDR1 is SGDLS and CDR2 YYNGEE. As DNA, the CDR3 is TGTGCCAGCAGCGTCGACAGGGGCGGTTTGGGGGAGCTGTTTTTT. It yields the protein CASSVDRGGLGELFF.

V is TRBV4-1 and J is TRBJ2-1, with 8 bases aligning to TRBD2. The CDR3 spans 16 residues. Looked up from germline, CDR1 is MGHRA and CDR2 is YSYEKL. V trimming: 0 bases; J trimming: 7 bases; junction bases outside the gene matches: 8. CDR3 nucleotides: TGCGCCAGCAGCCAAGATCCGCGGGGGGATAAGAATGAGCAGTTCTTC. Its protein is CASSQDPRGDKNEQFF.

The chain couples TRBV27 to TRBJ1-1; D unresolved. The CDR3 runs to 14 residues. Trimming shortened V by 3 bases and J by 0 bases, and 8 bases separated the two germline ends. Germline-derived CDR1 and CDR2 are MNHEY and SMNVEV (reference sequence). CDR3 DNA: TGTGCCAGCAGTTTTGACACCTTGAACACTGAAGCTTTCTTT. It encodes CASSFDTLNTEAFF.

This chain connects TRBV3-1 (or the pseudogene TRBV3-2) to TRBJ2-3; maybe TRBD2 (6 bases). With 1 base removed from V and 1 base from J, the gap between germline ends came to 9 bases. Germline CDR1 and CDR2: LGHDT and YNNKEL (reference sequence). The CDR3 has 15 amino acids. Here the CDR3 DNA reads TGTGCCAGCAGCCAAGGTTGGGGGGGCACAGATACGCAGTATTTT. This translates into CASSQGWGGTDTQYF.

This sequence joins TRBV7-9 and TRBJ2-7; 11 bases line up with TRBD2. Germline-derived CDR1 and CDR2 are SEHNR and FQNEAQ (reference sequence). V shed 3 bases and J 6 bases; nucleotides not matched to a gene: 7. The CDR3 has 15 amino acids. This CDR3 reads CASSFVLAGVFEQYF. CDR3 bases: TGTGCCAGCAGCTTTGTACTAGCGGGAGTATTCGAGCAGTACTTC.

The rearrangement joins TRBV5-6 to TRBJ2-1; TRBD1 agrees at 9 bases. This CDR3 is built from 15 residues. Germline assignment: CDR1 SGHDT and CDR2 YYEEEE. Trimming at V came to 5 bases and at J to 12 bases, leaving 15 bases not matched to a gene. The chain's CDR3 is CASRLPGQGSGGQFF. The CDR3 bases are TGTGCCAGCAGGCTTCCGGGACAGGGCTCCGGTGGGCAGTTCTTC.

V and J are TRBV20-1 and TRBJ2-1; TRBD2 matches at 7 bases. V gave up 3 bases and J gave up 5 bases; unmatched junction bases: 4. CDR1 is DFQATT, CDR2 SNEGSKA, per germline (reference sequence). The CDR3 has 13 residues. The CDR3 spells CSASLGGDNEQFF. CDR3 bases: TGCAGTGCTAGTCTGGGGGGGGACAATGAGCAGTTCTTC.

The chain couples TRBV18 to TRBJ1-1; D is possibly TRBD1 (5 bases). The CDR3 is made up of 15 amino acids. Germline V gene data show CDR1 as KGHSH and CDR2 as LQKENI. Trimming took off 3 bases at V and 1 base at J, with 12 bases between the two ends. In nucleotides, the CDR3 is TGTGCCAGCTCACCGGACACTTCACCGAACACTGAAGCTTTCTTT. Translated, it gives CASSPDTSPNTEAFF. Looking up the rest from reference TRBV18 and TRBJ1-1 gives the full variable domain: NAGVMQNPRHLVRRRGQEARLRCSPMKGHSHVYWYRQLPEEGLKFMVYLQKENIIDESGMPKERFSAEFPKEGPSILRIQQVVRGDSAAYFCASSPDTSPNTEAFFGQGTRLTVV.

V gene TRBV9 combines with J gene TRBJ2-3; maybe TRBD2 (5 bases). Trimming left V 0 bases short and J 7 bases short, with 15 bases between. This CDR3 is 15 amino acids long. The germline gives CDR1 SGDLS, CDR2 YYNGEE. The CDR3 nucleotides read TGTGCCAGCAGCGTAGGGCTAGCAAAGAGGAATACGCAGTATTTT. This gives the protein CASSVGLAKRNTQYF.

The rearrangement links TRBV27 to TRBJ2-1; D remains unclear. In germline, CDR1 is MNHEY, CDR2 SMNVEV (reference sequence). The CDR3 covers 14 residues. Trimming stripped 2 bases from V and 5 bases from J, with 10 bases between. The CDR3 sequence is CASSLTSTNNEQFF. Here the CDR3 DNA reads TGTGCCAGCAGTTTAACCAGTACAAACAATGAGCAGTTCTTC.

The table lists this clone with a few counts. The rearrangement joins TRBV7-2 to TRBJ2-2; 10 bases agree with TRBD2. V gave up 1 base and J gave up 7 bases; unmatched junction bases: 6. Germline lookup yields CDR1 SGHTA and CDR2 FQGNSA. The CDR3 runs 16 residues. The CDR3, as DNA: TGTGCCAGCAGCTTAGTCACTAGCGGGAATGGCGGGGAGCTGTTTTTT. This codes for CASSLVTSGNGGELFF.

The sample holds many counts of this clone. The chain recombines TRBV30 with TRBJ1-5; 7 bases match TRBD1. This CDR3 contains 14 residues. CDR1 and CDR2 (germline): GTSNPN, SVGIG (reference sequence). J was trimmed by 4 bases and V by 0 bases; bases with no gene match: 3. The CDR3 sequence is CAWSVTGRNQPQHF. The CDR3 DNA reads TGTGCCTGGAGTGTGACAGGGAGGAATCAGCCCCAGCATTTT.

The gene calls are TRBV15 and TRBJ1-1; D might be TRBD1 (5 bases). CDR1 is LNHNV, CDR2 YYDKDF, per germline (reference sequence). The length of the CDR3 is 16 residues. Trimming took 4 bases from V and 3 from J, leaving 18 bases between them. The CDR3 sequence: CATSKGLGRGDTEAFF. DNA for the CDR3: TGTGCCACCAGCAAGGGGTTAGGGCGCGGGGACACTGAAGCTTTCTTT.

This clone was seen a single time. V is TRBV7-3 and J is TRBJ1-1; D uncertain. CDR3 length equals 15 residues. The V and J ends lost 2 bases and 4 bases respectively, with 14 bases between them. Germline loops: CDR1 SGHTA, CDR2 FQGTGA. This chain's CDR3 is CASSLGLTQATEAFF. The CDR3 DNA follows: TGTGCCAGCAGCTTAGGTCTCACCCAAGCCACTGAAGCTTTCTTT.